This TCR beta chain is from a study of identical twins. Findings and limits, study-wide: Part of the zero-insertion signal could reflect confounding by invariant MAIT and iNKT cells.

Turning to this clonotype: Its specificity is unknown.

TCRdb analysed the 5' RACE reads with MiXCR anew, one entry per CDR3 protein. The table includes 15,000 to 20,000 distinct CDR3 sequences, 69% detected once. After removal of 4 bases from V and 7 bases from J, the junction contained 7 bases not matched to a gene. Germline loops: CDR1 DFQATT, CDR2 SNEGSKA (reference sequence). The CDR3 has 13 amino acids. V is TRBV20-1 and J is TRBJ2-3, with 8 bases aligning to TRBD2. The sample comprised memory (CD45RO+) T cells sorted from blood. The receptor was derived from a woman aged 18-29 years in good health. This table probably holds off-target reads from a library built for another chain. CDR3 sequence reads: CSAMGLVGNTQYF. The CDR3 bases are TGCAGTGCTATGGGACTAGTTGGAAATACGCAGTATTTT.